This T cell receptor (beta chain) was captured by sequencing in a study of blood T cell repertoires in COVID-19 (dated by TCRdb to 2019 to 2021). Some background on the complete study: Samples covering the acute and convalescent phases of COVID-19 were provided by collaborators in the United States, Italy and Spain. Samples came from the ongoing ImmuneRACE study (first 160 participants) plus 1,254 subjects from 6 global collaborators. HLA class I and class II types, where available, came from metadata supplied by the sample provider rather than from assay-based typing. Nearly every sample came with metadata listing a de-identified subject ID, COVID-19 status, age in years and sex. The prospective study material was composed of cDNA or gDNA derived from T cells, B-cell-depleted T cells, or PBMCs. Deeply sampled blood TCRbeta repertoires from subjects exposed to, actively infected with, or recovered from COVID-19 were included in the dataset. The repertoires were released in a freely available public database intended as a resource for research on the immune response to SARS-CoV-2. Study-wide conclusions, independent of this receptor: How much clinical and demographic metadata was included differed by source and by participant, and the metadata was provided uncurated.

The germline V gene provides CDR1 LGHNA and CDR2 YSLEER. At the junction V is shortened by 4 bases and J by 4 bases; bases outside the gene matches: 9. From its cysteine to its phenylalanine, the CDR3 spans 17 amino acids. Kept here is only the CDR3 DNA, which spans 51 bases and is read in frame from base 1. Participants in the prospective study were enrolled through a virtual design, were aged 18 to 89 years, and lived in approximately 25 United States geographic areas. In the prospective study, participants were assigned to cohorts based on the clinical history participants reported in a screening survey and a study questionnaire. Each participant in the prospective study had whole blood, serum and a nasopharyngeal or oropharyngeal swab collected by mobile phlebotomists. Additional blood draws and questionnaires over an approximately 2-month period could optionally be provided by prospective study participants. Blood samples from the prospective study were shipped frozen or at room temperature prior to DNA extraction.

On this clone: Its cognate antigen has yet to be identified. No much larger clone exists at a distance of one base, and base qualities are not known.

TCRbeta CDR3 regions were amplified from genomic DNA by means of the immunoSEQ Assay, a bias-controlled multiplex PCR. The authors processed their data as follows. Nucleated cell counts per sample were estimated from amplification of reference gene primers within the assay. To quantify the absolute abundance of each unique TCRbeta CDR3 rearrangement, sequence reads were collapsed and filtered. For each sample, productive Simpson clonality was calculated as the square root of Simpson's diversity index across productive rearrangements. TCRdb holds this immuneACCESS table with in-frame rearrangements only. Some clones are missing; in checked studies, unresolved V genes explain under half, and the rest has no known cause. For V, J and clone size, that table is used; D and trimming come from the DNA. The table for this sample lists fewer than 500,000 clones; around nine tenths of them were counted only once. The ten largest clones capture roughly 1.9% of the sample.

The sequence is built from TRBV4-3 and TRBJ2-1; the junction holds 11 bases that match TRBD2. The sequenced sample was PBMCs or T cells enriched from blood (not recorded which). The source of this sequence is a woman aged 18-30 years with acute COVID-19. The sequence in DNA is TGCGCCAGCAGCCTCGCACCAACTAGCGGGAGTTACAATGAGCAGTTCTTC. This encodes CASSLAPTSGSYNEQFF.